Below, 19 T cell receptor beta chains from the same sample are listed, as sequenced in a study of beta chain features in type 1 diabetes. No antigen is known for these receptors. Findings of the study overall: There was a moderate but significant shortening of TCRB CDR3s in all four CD4+ subsets of Type 1 diabetes patients.

Expressed TCRB transcripts were sequenced, since all the RNA that had been isolated was reverse transcribed. Profiling relied on immunoSEQ multiplex PCR, and the TCRdb table lists in-frame clones only, not all of them. There are 600,000 to 700,000 clones in the sample; under 15% occur only once, and around 0.12% lies in the top ten. Sequencing was done on a sample of naive CD4+ T cells from blood. The receptors stem from a man aged 25-40 years with type 1 diabetes.

This chain joins TRBV27 and TRBJ1-4, with TRBD1 matching over 11 bases. CDR1 MNHEY and CDR2 SMNVEV come from the germline V gene (reference sequence). The V gene end was trimmed by 6 bases and the J gene end by 7 bases; junction bases not matched to a gene: 16. The CDR3 is 18 residues long. Here the CDR3 reads CASSLLPGGDRGTEKLFF. In nucleotides, the CDR3 is TGTGCCAGCAGCCTTCTCCCCGGAGGGGACAGGGGGACTGAAAAACTGTTTTTT.

This clone was seen a few times. The J gene is TRBJ2-1, the V gene TRBV10-3, with 8 bases that match TRBD2. This CDR3 has 17 amino acids. V dropped 8 bases and J dropped 5; count of bases not matched to a gene: 17. Germline V lookup: CDR1 ENHRY, CDR2 SYGVKD. In DNA form, the CDR3 reads TGTGCCATCCGAGTGGTCGATAGCGGGGTTCCTAACAATGAGCAGTTCTTC. This translates into CAIRVVDSGVPNNEQFF.

In nucleotides, the CDR3 is TGTGCCACTGGTGGGACTTATAGCAATCAGCCCCAGCATTTT. It codes for CATGGTYSNQPQHF. The chain combines TRBV28 with TRBJ1-5; D perhaps matches TRBD1 (5 bases). Deletions cut 10 bases from V and 0 bases from J, with 13 bases between. The CDR3 is 14 residues long. Germline-derived CDR1 and CDR2 are MDHEN and SYDVKM.

This clone was recorded a few times. This rearrangement joins TRBV7-2 to TRBJ2-7; either TRBD1 or TRBD2 may fit D (6 bases each). Germline V gene lookup returns CDR1 SGHTA and CDR2 FQGNSA. The CDR3 has 14 amino acids. V was shortened by 5 bases and J by 2 bases, with 13 bases between the two germline ends. As DNA, the CDR3 is TGTGCCAGCAGCGGAGGGGGGTCGGCCTACGAGCAGTACTTC. It codes for CASSGGGSAYEQYF.

This clone was seen a handful of times. This rearrangement joins TRBV9 to TRBJ2-3, with D maybe TRBD2 (5 bases). V lost 4 bases and J lost 0, with 6 bases in between. From germline, CDR1 is SGDLS and CDR2 YYNGEE. This CDR3 has 13 residues. The CDR3 region has the DNA TGTGCCAGCAGCCCGGGGAGCACAGATACGCAGTATTTT. Its translation is CASSPGSTDTQYF.

The chain has TRBV2 and TRBJ1-2; D call uncertain. The CDR3 length is 14 residues. Trimming stripped 4 bases from V and 4 bases from J, with 13 bases between. Germline lookup yields CDR1 SNHLY and CDR2 FYNNEI. The CDR3 DNA reads TGTGCCAGCAGTGCGGATAGCCTGGGCTATGGCTACACCTTC. Encoded protein: CASSADSLGYGYTF.

This clone turned up a few times. The V call is TRBV30, the J call TRBJ1-5; D remains ambiguous. CDR1 and CDR2 (germline): GTSNPN, SVGIG (reference sequence). Trimming shortened V by 5 bases and J by 4 bases, and 12 bases separated the two germline ends. The CDR3 totals 13 residues. The CDR3: CAWALTENQPQHF. The CDR3 nucleotides are TGTGCCTGGGCGTTGACGGAGAATCAGCCCCAGCATTTT.

This clone was counted only a few times. The chain is built from TRBV2 and TRBJ2-5; D assignment may be TRBD1 or TRBD2 (6 bases each). Germline CDR1 and CDR2: SNHLY and FYNNEI. CDR3 length: 14 amino acids. V lost 1 base, J lost 6 bases, and 12 bases lay in between. The CDR3 bases are TGTGCCAGCAGTGAAGAAGGGGGGCAAAAGACCCAGTACTTC. Protein: CASSEEGGQKTQYF.

The gene calls are TRBV11-3 and TRBJ2-3; D is unclear. Germline V gives CDR1 SGHNT, CDR2 YENEEA. This CDR3 spans 11 amino acids. V lost 5 bases and J 6 bases, leaving 6 bases between the germline ends. The CDR3 DNA is TGTGCCAGCAGCCCGCGGGATACGCAGTATTTT. Its protein product is CASSPRDTQYF.

This clone was seen a handful of times. The chain recombines TRBV10-3 with TRBJ2-7, with D unresolved. CDR1 and CDR2 (germline): ENHRY, SYGVKD. CDR3 length: 15 residues. The ends were cut back, 6 bases at V and 6 bases at J, with 21 bases in the middle. The CDR3 region is CAISSEAPGHGEQYF. The CDR3 DNA reads TGTGCCATCAGCTCAGAGGCCCCCGGGCATGGCGAGCAGTACTTC.

This chain links TRBV29-1 with TRBJ2-2, with D perhaps matching TRBD2 (5 bases). Per the germline V gene, CDR1 is SQVTM and CDR2 is ANQGSEA. This CDR3 comprises 13 residues. Between the trimmed V and J ends, which lost 0 bases and 5 bases, there was a span of 7 bases. The CDR3 sequence is CSVEEGVTGELFF. CDR3 nucleotides: TGCAGCGTTGAAGAGGGAGTAACCGGGGAGCTGTTTTTT.

V gene TRBV20-1 combines with J gene TRBJ2-1; 7 nucleotides line up with TRBD1. This CDR3 has 11 amino acids. Germline values: CDR1 DFQATT, CDR2 SNEGSKA (reference sequence). The CDR3 reads CMLQGRGEQFF. The CDR3 DNA is TGCATGCTACAGGGGCGAGGTGAGCAGTTCTTC.

There are a few counts of this clone. The V gene is TRBV10-3, the J gene TRBJ1-5, with 10 bases identical to TRBD1. The CDR3 is 15 amino acids. CDR1 ENHRY and CDR2 SYGVKD come from the germline V gene. J was trimmed by 6 bases and V by 8 bases; bases with no gene match: 10. The CDR3 bases are TGTGCCATCTCGAGAGACAGGGGGCAAGGTCAGCCCCAGCATTTT. It specifies CAISRDRGQGQPQHF.

V is TRBV7-9 and J is TRBJ2-3, with 9 bases fitting TRBD1. The germline V gene encodes CDR1 SEHNR and CDR2 FQNEAQ (reference sequence). The CDR3 is made up of 15 amino acids. Trimming cost V 6 bases and J 3 bases; bases outside gene matches: 7. CDR3 amino acids: CASSSGQGETDTQYF. The CDR3 DNA is TGTGCCAGCAGTTCGGGACAGGGTGAAACAGATACGCAGTATTTT. The variable domain in full, completed from reference TRBV7-9 and TRBJ2-3, reads DTGVSQNPRHKITKRGQNVTFRCDPISEHNRLYWYRQTLGQGPEFLTYFQNEAQLEKSRLLSDRFSAERPKGSFSTLEIQRTEQGDSAMYLCASSSGQGETDTQYFGPGTRLTVL.

This clone was seen a handful of times. V and J are TRBV30 and TRBJ1-2; weak D call: TRBD1 (5 bases). The V gene lost 2 bases and the J gene lost 8 bases, with 21 bases spanning the gap. In germline, CDR1 is GTSNPN, CDR2 SVGIG (reference sequence). This CDR3 has 15 amino acids. As DNA, the CDR3 is TGTGCCTGGAGTTCGGGACCCCCAATCTATGGAGGCTACACCTTC. As protein: CAWSSGPPIYGGYTF.

The V call is TRBV4-2, the J call TRBJ2-1; TRBD2 is a possible D gene (5 bases). The germline gives CDR1 LGHNA, CDR2 YNFKEQ. The CDR3 is 14 residues long. The V end lost 1 base, the J end lost 8 bases, and 12 bases lay between the germline ends. The CDR3 bases are TGTGCCAGCAGCCAAGGAACCTTCGGGGATGAGCAGTTCTTC. Encoded protein: CASSQGTFGDEQFF.

V gene TRBV4-2 combines with J gene TRBJ2-7; TRBD1 agrees at 7 bases. J gave up 0 bases and V 1 base, and 9 bases lay outside the gene matches. The CDR3 runs to 17 residues. CDR1 and CDR2 (germline): LGHNA, YNFKEQ. CDR3 sequence reads: CASSQAKGQSFSYEQYF. DNA of the CDR3: TGTGCCAGCAGCCAAGCCAAGGGACAGAGCTTCTCCTACGAGCAGTACTTC.

This clone was picked up a small number of times. V and J are TRBV10-3 and TRBJ2-7, with D possibly being TRBD1 (5 bases). Germline V lookup: CDR1 ENHRY, CDR2 SYGVKD. CDR3 length: 14 residues. V shed 10 bases and J shed 2 bases, with 18 bases lying between them. The CDR3 DNA is TGTGCCACCTCGGATGAGACAGCTCCCTACGAGCAGTACTTC. Its translation is CATSDETAPYEQYF.

The chain couples TRBV30 to TRBJ2-2, with TRBD1 identical over 9 bases. The trim removed 0 bases at V and 5 bases at J, leaving 4 bases unmatched. CDR3 length: 15 amino acids. Germline V gene data show CDR1 as GTSNPN and CDR2 as SVGIG (reference sequence). This CDR3 reads CAWSVQGALTGELFF. The CDR3 DNA follows: TGTGCCTGGAGTGTACAGGGGGCATTGACCGGGGAGCTGTTTTTT.